A selection of T cell receptor beta chains follows, all from one sample in a study of T cells after yellow fever vaccination. TCRdb reprocessed the 5' RACE reads with MiXCR, giving one entry per CDR3 protein. In the table there are 310,000 or so distinct CDR3 sequences, about 6.9% of which are singletons. This sample comprised PBMCs, obtained roughly 47 days after the first yellow fever vaccination. The receptor source for this set is a young man who received the YFV17D yellow fever vaccine. Each CDR3 is given with its conserved first and last residue. A D gene is named only where the DNA matches it firmly. Some rows mark clone size as missing; the rest say once, few, many or name a class of expanded clone.

TRBJ2-2 TRBV2 . few CASLKERGYTGELFF TGTGCCAGCCTTAAGGAGAGAGGGTACACCGGGGAGCTGTTTTTT
TRBJ1-5 TRBV7-2 . few CASSPPPASNQPQHF TGTGCCAGCAGCCCCCCCCCCGCCTCAAATCAGCCCCAGCATTTT
TRBJ1-4 TRBV4-2 TRBD1 few CASSQWTGFREKLFF TGTGCCAGCAGCCAATGGACAGGGTTTAGGGAAAAACTGTTTTTT
TRBJ1-1 TRBV9 . few CASSVGMGSEAFF TGTGCCAGCAGCGTAGGAATGGGTTCTGAAGCTTTCTTT
TRBJ1-6 TRBV12-3/TRBV12-4 . . CASSLDYSLLHF TGTGCCAGCAGTTTGGACTATTCACTCCTCCACTTT
TRBJ1-3 TRBV7-2 TRBD1 few CASSPGTANTIYF TGTGCCAGCAGCCCCGGGACAGCAAACACCATATATTTT
TRBJ2-1 TRBV4-1 TRBD2 many CASSHKPGLADNEQFF TGCGCCAGCAGCCATAAACCGGGACTAGCGGACAATGAGCAGTTCTTC
TRBJ2-1 TRBV3-1 TRBD2 . CASSEGLAGLREQFF TGTGCCAGCAGCGAGGGACTAGCGGGGTTACGTGAGCAGTTCTTC
TRBJ1-2 TRBV7-2 TRBD1 many CASSLTGGYGYTF TGTGCCAGCAGCTTGACAGGGGGCTATGGCTACACCTTC
TRBJ2-3 TRBV6-4 TRBD2 . CASSEQRGGTDTQYF TGTGCCAGCAGTGAGCAACGGGGGGGCACAGATACGCAGTATTTT
TRBJ1-2 TRBV7-2 TRBD1 . CASSVRDSPGPMDGYTF TGTGCCAGCAGCGTAAGGGACAGCCCAGGCCCCATGGATGGCTACACCTTC
TRBJ2-2 TRBV9 TRBD2 few CASSLSLAALGGELFF TGTGCCAGCAGCCTATCACTAGCGGCCCTTGGCGGGGAGCTGTTTTTT
TRBJ2-2 TRBV7-6 . . CASSLLVQGFGDTGELFF TGTGCCAGCAGCCTACTCGTACAGGGATTTGGCGACACCGGGGAGCTGTTTTTT
TRBJ2-7 TRBV12-3/TRBV12-4 . many CASSLRPYEQYF TGTGCCAGCAGTTTGAGGCCCTACGAGCAGTACTTC
TRBJ2-1 TRBV5-1 . many CASSLGEGWHEQFF TGCGCCAGCAGCTTGGGAGAGGGCTGGCATGAGCAGTTCTTC
TRBJ2-2 TRBV6-1 TRBD2 . CASSFAGGYTGELFF TGTGCCAGCAGCTTCGCGGGGGGGTATACCGGGGAGCTGTTTTTT
TRBJ1-1 TRBV11-2 . . CASSKWDNTEAFF TGTGCCAGCAGCAAGTGGGATAACACTGAAGCTTTCTTT
TRBJ2-3 TRBV6-1 TRBD2 . CATTLSGGGSDTQYF TGTGCCACCACGCTTTCGGGCGGGGGTTCAGATACGCAGTATTTT
TRBJ2-1 TRBV11-2 TRBD2 many CASSSLAGVSYNEQFF TGTGCCAGCAGCTCCTTAGCGGGGGTCTCCTACAATGAGCAGTTCTTC
TRBJ2-5 TRBV29-1 TRBD2 few CSVLLAGAYTGETQYF TGCAGCGTTCTCCTAGCGGGGGCCTACACAGGAGAGACCCAGTACTTC
TRBJ2-7 TRBV18 . . CASSPPTQTYEQYF TGTGCCAGCTCACCACCGACCCAAACCTACGAGCAGTACTTC
TRBJ1-1 TRBV4-2 TRBD1 . CASSQSDRGTEAFF TGTGCCAGCAGCCAGTCGGACAGGGGCACTGAAGCTTTCTTT
TRBJ2-1 TRBV24-1 . many CATSDFGPPGRGPYNEQFF TGTGCCACCAGTGATTTTGGGCCCCCGGGGAGGGGGCCCTACAATGAGCAGTTCTTC
TRBJ2-5 TRBV5-1 . few CASSFVPGVETQYF TGCGCCAGCAGCTTTGTCCCGGGGGTGGAGACCCAGTACTTC
TRBJ1-2 TRBV25-1 . . CASSEWIVVSGYTF TGTGCCAGCAGTGAATGGATCGTAGTAAGCGGCTACACCTTC
TRBJ2-3 TRBV9 . few CASSVEGILGDTQYF TGTGCCAGCAGCGTAGAAGGGATCCTCGGGGATACGCAGTATTTT
TRBJ1-2 TRBV12-3/TRBV12-4 . many CASSFSARGNYGYTF TGTGCCAGCAGTTTTTCAGCCCGAGGGAACTATGGCTACACCTTC
TRBJ1-5 TRBV25-1 . few CASNSGTGQPQHF TGTGCCAGCAATTCAGGGACGGGTCAGCCCCAGCATTTT
TRBJ2-5 TRBV11-3 TRBD2 . CASSLEPGLALPETQYF TGTGCCAGCAGCTTAGAACCGGGACTAGCCCTGCCAGAGACCCAGTACTTC
TRBJ2-5 TRBV7-2 . few CASSPDGATVRETQYF TGTGCCAGCAGCCCCGATGGGGCGACGGTCCGAGAGACCCAGTACTTC
TRBJ2-2 TRBV6-5 . . CASSYQHRPTGELFF TGTGCCAGCAGTTACCAACACAGGCCCACCGGGGAGCTGTTTTTT
TRBJ1-2 TRBV29-1 . . CSVSSGLRYGYTF TGCAGCGTTTCTTCGGGACTGCGCTATGGCTACACCTTC
TRBJ2-1 TRBV30 . . CAWRTVNNEQFF TGTGCCTGGCGGACAGTAAACAATGAGCAGTTCTTC
TRBJ2-5 TRBV25-1 TRBD1 . CASSPFARDSQTQYF TGTGCCAGCAGTCCATTTGCTCGGGACAGCCAGACCCAGTACTTC
TRBJ2-2 TRBV5-1 . many CASLPGGGPVPGELFF TGCGCCAGCCTACCGGGGGGCGGACCGGTCCCCGGGGAGCTGTTTTTT
TRBJ2-3 TRBV3-1 TRBD2 many CASSQGRGTTSGGAADTQYF TGTGCCAGCAGCCAGGGTCGAGGGACTACTAGCGGGGGGGCCGCAGATACGCAGTATTTT